The rows below give T cell receptor beta chains drawn from one sample of a study of human T cells and chemical hapten exposure. TCRdb processed the RACE reads anew with MiXCR; each CDR3 protein has one entry. The table records around 380,000 distinct CDR3 sequences, 4.5% to 7% of them present only once. The source was whole blood, collected in connection with sensitization to the hapten diphenylcyclopropenone (DPC). Receptors originate from a woman aged 18 to 35 with alopecia areata. Some clones in this sample may be carry-over from other donors' samples. Both conserved end residues are part of each CDR3. The D gene is left open where the match is weak. Clone size is shown for a subset of rows, as once, few, many or a class of expanded clone.

d_gene	abundance	j_gene	v_gene	CDR3aa	CDR3nt
NA	few	TRBJ1-6	TRBV7-2	CASSLGTVKGLNSPLHF	TGTGCCAGCAGCTTAGGGACGGTTAAGGGGTTGAATTCACCCCTCCACTTT
TRBD1	many	TRBJ1-1	TRBV5-1	CASSRIGDRTAFF	TGCGCCAGCAGCCGAATTGGGGACAGAACCGCTTTCTTT
NA	many	TRBJ1-1	TRBV6-4	CASSATPEGQKDFF	TGTGCCAGCAGTGCGACGCCCGAGGGTCAGAAGGATTTCTTT
NA	few	TRBJ2-3	TRBV7-3	CASSLQGGDTQYF	TGTGCCAGCAGCCTACAGGGTGGAGATACGCAGTATTTT
TRBD2	NA	TRBJ2-7	TRBV28	CASSNPGISGGRPYEQYF	TGTGCCAGCAGCAACCCCGGAATTAGCGGGGGACGCCCCTACGAGCAGTACTTC
NA	NA	TRBJ2-7	TRBV12-3/TRBV12-4	CASSLVRGREQYF	TGTGCCAGCAGTTTAGTACGCGGCCGCGAGCAGTACTTC
TRBD1	few	TRBJ2-3	TRBV12-3/TRBV12-4	CASSFRDRLTDTQYF	TGTGCCAGCAGTTTCCGGGACAGGTTGACAGATACGCAGTATTTT
NA	many	TRBJ2-1	TRBV11-3	CASSPGGLGEQFF	TGTGCCAGCAGCCCGGGGGGCCTCGGTGAGCAGTTCTTC
NA	many	TRBJ1-2	TRBV6-5	CASSPTYNYGYTF	TGTGCCAGCAGCCCCACATACAACTATGGCTACACCTTC
TRBD1	NA	TRBJ1-3	TRBV6-5	CTSSSRDRGNTIYF	TGTACCAGCAGCTCCCGGGACAGGGGAAACACCATATATTTT
NA	few	TRBJ1-2	TRBV21-1	CASRDGGRNPNYGYTF	TGTGCCAGCAGGGATGGGGGTCGGAACCCTAACTATGGCTACACCTTC
NA	NA	TRBJ2-5	TRBV5-1	CASSLGTGSNQETQYF	TGCGCCAGCAGCTTGGGAACAGGGAGTAACCAAGAGACCCAGTACTTC
NA	NA	TRBJ2-3	TRBV13	CASSLGHRADTQYF	TGTGCCAGCAGCTTAGGCCACAGGGCAGATACGCAGTATTTT
NA	few	TRBJ1-1	TRBV7-9	CASSFNSRDSMNTEAFF	TGTGCCAGCAGCTTTAACAGCCGGGACTCCATGAACACTGAAGCTTTCTTT
NA	few	TRBJ1-2	TRBV5-4	CASSLAQGGIRYGYTF	TGTGCCAGCAGCTTGGCACAGGGCGGGATACGATATGGCTACACCTTC
TRBD1	once	TRBJ2-2	TRBV12-5	CASGVGTATNTGELFF	TGTGCTAGTGGGGTGGGGACAGCCACGAACACCGGGGAGCTGTTTTTT
NA	NA	TRBJ1-6	TRBV6-2/TRBV6-3	CASSYSRGTSYNSPLHF	TGTGCCAGCAGTTACTCGCGGGGAACCTCCTATAATTCACCCCTCCACTTT
TRBD1	many	TRBJ2-3	TRBV10-3	CAISTGGPSDTQYF	TGTGCCATCAGTACAGGGGGCCCCTCAGATACGCAGTATTTT
TRBD1	many	TRBJ2-7	TRBV20-1	CSAPGTGDYEQYF	TGCAGTGCTCCCGGGACAGGGGACTACGAGCAGTACTTC
TRBD1	NA	TRBJ2-1	TRBV18	CASSPSGAIGGQGYNEQFF	TGTGCCAGCTCACCGTCCGGAGCAATCGGGGGACAGGGCTACAATGAGCAGTTCTTC
NA	many	TRBJ1-1	TRBV7-9	CASSLRGESVAEAFF	TGTGCCAGCAGCTTACGTGGGGAATCAGTCGCTGAAGCTTTCTTT
TRBD2	many	TRBJ2-2	TRBV24-1	CATTGTSGIGELFF	TGTGCCACTACCGGGACTAGCGGAATCGGGGAGCTGTTTTTT
NA	many	TRBJ1-1	TRBV28	CASSFSTGRADTEAFF	TGTGCCAGCAGTTTCTCCACGGGACGGGCGGACACTGAAGCTTTCTTT
TRBD1	few	TRBJ1-2	TRBV12-3/TRBV12-4	CASSQGDRDYGYTF	TGTGCCAGCAGTCAGGGGGATAGGGACTATGGCTACACCTTC
NA	many	TRBJ2-3	TRBV7-2	CASSLAGAADTQYF	TGTGCCAGCAGCTTAGCGGGGGCCGCAGATACGCAGTATTTT
NA	NA	TRBJ1-5	TRBV5-1	CASNRPDPTVYSNQPQHF	TGCGCCAGCAACCGTCCGGACCCGACAGTTTATAGCAATCAGCCCCAGCATTTT